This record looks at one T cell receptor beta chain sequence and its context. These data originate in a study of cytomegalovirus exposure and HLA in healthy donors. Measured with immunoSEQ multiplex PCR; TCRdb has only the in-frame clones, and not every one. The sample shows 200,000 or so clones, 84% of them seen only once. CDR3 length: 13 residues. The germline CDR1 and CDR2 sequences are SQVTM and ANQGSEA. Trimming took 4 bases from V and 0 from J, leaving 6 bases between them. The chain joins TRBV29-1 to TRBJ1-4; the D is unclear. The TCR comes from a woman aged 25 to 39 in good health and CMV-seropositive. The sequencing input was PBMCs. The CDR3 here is CSVAVSTNEKLFF. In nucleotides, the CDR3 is TGCAGCGTTGCGGTCTCAACTAATGAAAAACTGTTTTTT.